Following are 13 T cell receptor beta chains from one sample sequenced in a study of cytomegalovirus exposure and HLA in healthy donors (dated by TCRdb to about 2017). To prepare the library, the immunoSEQ multiplex PCR assay was applied. The multiplex PCR relied on a mix of 60 forward primers for TCR Vbeta segments and 13 reverse primers for TCR Jbeta segments. TCRdb obtained this table from immuneACCESS and retained in-frame rearrangements with V and J assigned. These tables miss some clones; where compared with another copy, unresolved V genes account for less than half of the shortfall, and the remainder is unexplained. The sample table shows over 150,000 clones, and about 78% are seen once. The ten largest clones add up to roughly 13% of the sample. Sequenced sample: PBMCs. The receptors here all came from a woman aged 50 to 60 in good health and CMV-seropositive.

The chain couples TRBV7-8 to TRBJ2-3, with 8 bases aligning to TRBD2. The CDR3 contains 15 residues. Germline assignment: CDR1 SGHVS and CDR2 FQNEAQ. V was clipped by 2 bases and J by 3 bases; unmatched bases: 4. CDR3 loop: CASSLLAGGTDTQYF. For the CDR3, the DNA is TGTGCCAGCAGCTTACTCGCGGGGGGAACAGATACGCAGTATTTT.

The V gene is TRBV6-5, the J gene TRBJ2-7; 10 bases are a match to TRBD1. Trimming removed 5 bases from V and 5 bases from J; junction bases left unmatched: 9. Germline V gene data show CDR1 as MNHEY and CDR2 as SVGAGI. CDR3 length: 15 amino acids. DNA of the CDR3: TGTGCCAGCAGTCCAAAGACAGGGGGCCCGGACGAGCAGTACTTC. Protein sequence: CASSPKTGGPDEQYF.

CDR3 sequence: CAISTGEVVGELFF. The CDR3 DNA reads TGTGCCATCAGTACAGGGGAGGTCGTCGGGGAGCTGTTTTTT. The rearrangement joins TRBV10-3 to TRBJ2-2; possible D gene TRBD1, 7 bases. This CDR3 is 14 amino acids long. Germline V gene sequence: CDR1 ENHRY, CDR2 SYGVKD. V lost 5 bases to trimming and J lost 7 bases, with 14 bases between them.

This clone was detected once. The chain carries TRBV19 and TRBJ1-4; no definite D call. Germline V lookup: CDR1 LNHDA, CDR2 SQIVND (reference sequence). There are 14 residues in the CDR3. Trimming pared 6 bases from V and 3 bases from J, leaving 11 bases between. The chain's CDR3 is CASSPTSANEKLFF. The CDR3 region has the DNA TGTGCCAGTAGCCCCACATCTGCTAATGAAAAACTGTTTTTT.

This clone was recorded a few times. The chain has TRBV6-5 and TRBJ1-2; 8 positions match TRBD1. Losses at the gene ends were 3 bases for V and 7 bases for J; bases not matched to a gene: 4. CDR1 is MNHEY and CDR2 is SVGAGI in the germline V gene. CDR3 length: 13 residues. The CDR3 loop reads CASSYQGARGYTF. In DNA form, the CDR3 reads TGTGCCAGCAGTTATCAGGGGGCGCGTGGCTACACCTTC.

This clone was counted between two and nine times. The V call is TRBV2, the J call TRBJ1-2, with 8 bases identical to TRBD1. The CDR3 runs 16 residues. Germline trimming cut 5 bases from V and 2 bases from J; bases unmatched to any gene: 10. Germline V gene lookup returns CDR1 SNHLY and CDR2 FYNNEI. In nucleotides, the CDR3 is TGTGCCAGCAGTTATGGACAGGGCCCATTGAACTATGGCTACACCTTC. Translating gives CASSYGQGPLNYGYTF. Together with reference TRBV2 and TRBJ1-2, the CDR3 gives the full variable domain: EPEVTQTPSHQVTQMGQEVILRCVPISNHLYFYWYRQILGQKVEFLVSFYNNEISEKSEIFDDQFSVERPDGSNFTLKIRSTKLEDSAMYFCASSYGQGPLNYGYTFGSGTRLTVV.

The chain links TRBV6-6 to TRBJ1-2, with 7 positions matching TRBD1. CDR3 size: 14 residues. The ends lost 0 bases at V and 6 bases at J; junction bases unmatched: 4. In germline, CDR1 is MNHNY, CDR2 SVGAGI (reference sequence). CDR3: CASSYSTGSNGYTF. Here the CDR3 DNA reads TGTGCCAGCAGTTACTCGACAGGGTCGAATGGCTACACCTTC.

This clone has only one observation. The genes are TRBV5-1 and TRBJ2-7; TRBD1 aligns across 7 bases. The CDR3 runs 16 residues. Germline V lookup: CDR1 SGHRS, CDR2 YFSETQ. V lost 4 bases and J lost 2; bases outside the gene matches: 12. The CDR3: CASSPGPDRIPYEQYF. The CDR3 DNA sequence: TGCGCCAGCAGCCCGGGCCCGGACAGGATTCCCTACGAGCAGTACTTC.

The chain joins TRBV9 to TRBJ2-2; 7 bases map to TRBD2. The CDR3 is made up of 14 amino acids. Looked up from germline, CDR1 is SGDLS and CDR2 is YYNGEE. The trim removed 0 bases at V and 8 bases at J, leaving 4 bases unmatched. CDR3 residues: CASSVAGGRGELFF. In nucleotides, the CDR3 is TGTGCCAGCAGCGTAGCGGGGGGAAGGGGGGAGCTGTTTTTT.

This chain links TRBV11-3 with TRBJ2-1; 7 nucleotides match TRBD2. This CDR3 has 17 amino acids. The germline V gene encodes CDR1 SGHNT and CDR2 YENEEA. After removal of 0 bases from V and 0 bases from J, the junction contained 5 bases not matched to a gene. This chain's CDR3 is CASSLEAGPSSYNEQFF. The CDR3 DNA follows: TGTGCCAGCAGCTTAGAAGCGGGGCCCTCCTCCTACAATGAGCAGTTCTTC.

This chain joins TRBV5-1 and TRBJ2-1; possibly TRBD1 for D (6 bases). Trimming removed 0 bases from V and 3 bases from J, with 7 bases in between. Germline lookup yields CDR1 SGHRS and CDR2 YFSETQ. CDR3 length: 14 amino acids. CDR3 protein: CASSLEGHYNEQFF. As DNA, the CDR3 is TGCGCCAGCAGCTTGGAGGGACACTACAATGAGCAGTTCTTC.

This clone has just one count. The genes are TRBV19 and TRBJ2-5, with 9 bases aligning to TRBD1. From germline, CDR1 is LNHDA and CDR2 SQIVND (reference sequence). This CDR3 contains 13 residues. V shed 5 bases, J shed 5 bases, and the junction held 3 bases outside the gene matches. CDR3 sequence reads: CASSRDREETQYF. CDR3 DNA: TGTGCCAGTAGTCGGGACAGGGAGGAGACCCAGTACTTC.

Here the CDR3 reads CASSPLGQGALGTEAFF. As DNA, the CDR3 is TGTGCCAGCTCACCATTGGGACAGGGTGCTTTGGGCACTGAAGCTTTCTTT. The V and J genes are TRBV18 and TRBJ1-1, with 9 bases identical to TRBD1. The length of the CDR3 is 17 residues. V dropped 2 bases and J dropped 4; count of bases not matched to a gene: 11. Germline lookup yields CDR1 KGHSH and CDR2 LQKENI.